Shown below are 29 T cell receptor beta chains from a single sample sequenced in a study of blood T cell repertoires in COVID-19. Libraries were prepared by immunoSEQ multiplex PCR; TCRdb keeps only in-frame clonotypes and omits some of them. Here the sample spans about 300,000 clones, roughly 88% being singletons. Material: peripheral blood. These receptors came from a woman in her forties or fifties with acute or convalescent COVID-19.

V is TRBV2 and J is TRBJ1-5; 11 nucleotides agree with TRBD1. This CDR3 contains 15 residues. The germline CDR1 and CDR2 sequences are SNHLY and FYNNEI. V was pared by 5 bases and J by 5 bases, with 5 bases of the junction left unmatched. The chain's CDR3 is CASSRTGGRYQPQHF. The CDR3, as DNA: TGTGCCAGCAGTAGGACAGGGGGCAGGTATCAGCCCCAGCATTTT.

V gene TRBV19 combines with J gene TRBJ2-7; TRBD1 matches at 12 bases. CDR1 and CDR2 (germline): LNHDA, SQIVND (reference sequence). J was trimmed by 3 bases and V by 3 bases; bases with no gene match: 3. This CDR3 spans 15 amino acids. In nucleotides, the CDR3 is TGTGCCAGTAGTATTGGGACAGGGGGCCTCTACGAGCAGTACTTC. It encodes CASSIGTGGLYEQYF.

The rearrangement links TRBV5-4 to TRBJ2-3; weak D call: TRBD2 (6 bases). From germline, CDR1 is SGHNT and CDR2 YYREEE (reference sequence). The CDR3 has 17 residues. V was trimmed by 3 bases and J by 2 bases, leaving 19 bases between them. CDR3 bases: TGTGCCAGCAGCTCGACCTCCTGGGACTCATCCACAGATACGCAGTATTTT. It translates to CASSSTSWDSSTDTQYF.

This chain links TRBV5-6 with TRBJ2-1, with 9 bases lining up with TRBD2. The V segment lost 2 bases and the J segment 5 bases; nucleotides outside the gene matches: 5. This CDR3 spans 15 amino acids. Germline V gene lookup returns CDR1 SGHDT and CDR2 YYEEEE. As DNA, the CDR3 is TGTGCCAGCAGCTTTATAGCGGGAGCTCACAATGAGCAGTTCTTC. Its translation: CASSFIAGAHNEQFF.

The V gene is TRBV9, the J gene TRBJ1-5, with 10 bases identical to TRBD1. V dropped 2 bases and J dropped 5; count of bases not matched to a gene: 1. CDR1 is SGDLS and CDR2 is YYNGEE in the germline V gene. The CDR3 is 14 residues long. The DNA of the CDR3 is TGTGCCAGCAGCGTGACAGGGGGCCATCAGCCCCAGCATTTT. This translates into CASSVTGGHQPQHF.

The chain has TRBV5-5 and TRBJ2-1; 7 positions match TRBD2. Unmatched junction bases numbered 6, after V lost 2 bases and J lost 1 base. The CDR3 contains 16 residues. The V gene's germline CDR1 is SGHKS and CDR2 YYEKEE (reference sequence). The chain's CDR3 is CASSFALALSYNEQFF. CDR3 bases: TGTGCCAGCAGCTTTGCACTAGCGTTGTCCTACAATGAGCAGTTCTTC.

J is TRBJ2-7 and V is TRBV2, with 7 bases matching TRBD2. Germline CDR1 is SNHLY and CDR2 is FYNNEI. V dropped 3 bases and J dropped 3; count of bases not matched to a gene: 8. This CDR3 is 15 amino acids long. The DNA for the CDR3 is TGTGCCAGCAGTGATGGGGGGGACCTGCTCTACGAGCAGTACTTC. It specifies CASSDGGDLLYEQYF.

The V call is TRBV4-1, the J call TRBJ2-1; no firm D call. The CDR3 sequence is 12 residues long. Looked up from germline, CDR1 is MGHRA and CDR2 is YSYEKL. V lost 0 bases and J 9 bases, leaving 6 bases between the germline ends. The CDR3 loop is CASSQETIEQFF. DNA of the CDR3: TGCGCCAGCAGCCAAGAAACTATTGAGCAGTTCTTC.

The chain employs TRBV5-4 and TRBJ2-7; D ambiguous. The germline gives CDR1 SGHNT, CDR2 YYREEE (reference sequence). The V and J ends lost 2 bases and 4 bases respectively, with 7 bases between them. The CDR3 totals 12 residues. The DNA of the CDR3 is TGTGCCAGCAGCTTCGGTAGTTACGAGCAGTACTTC. Its protein product is CASSFGSYEQYF. Full variable domain (remainder filled in from reference TRBV5-4 and TRBJ2-7): ETGVTQSPTHLIKTRGQQVTLRCSSQSGHNTVSWYQQALGQGPQFIFQYYREEENGRGNFPPRFSGLQFPNYSSELNVNALELDDSALYLCASSFGSYEQYFGPGTRLTVT.

This chain links TRBV6-6 with TRBJ1-5; 8 nucleotides align to TRBD1. Germline V lookup: CDR1 MNHNY, CDR2 SVGAGI (reference sequence). Germline trimming cut 6 bases from V and 4 bases from J; bases unmatched to any gene: 8. This CDR3 has 15 amino acids. The CDR3 is CASSPDRALNQPQHF. The DNA for the CDR3 is TGTGCCAGCAGCCCGGACAGGGCCTTGAATCAGCCCCAGCATTTT.

The V call is TRBV2, the J call TRBJ1-1; D gene uncertain. CDR1 and CDR2 (germline): SNHLY, FYNNEI. The V end lost 4 bases, the J end lost 0 bases, and 9 bases lay between the germline ends. This CDR3 region has 14 residues. The CDR3 region is CASSGNTLNTEAFF. As DNA, the CDR3 is TGTGCCAGCAGTGGAAACACCCTGAACACTGAAGCTTTCTTT.

J is TRBJ2-2 and V is TRBV7-8; D possibly corresponds to TRBD2 (6 bases). The CDR3 has 21 amino acids. The V gene lost 6 bases and the J gene lost 1 base, with 30 bases spanning the gap. Germline CDR1 and CDR2: SGHVS and FQNEAQ. This chain's CDR3 is CASRIKNGGTPAIVNTGELFF. CDR3 DNA: TGTGCCAGCAGAATAAAAAACGGCGGGACTCCGGCAATAGTGAACACCGGGGAGCTGTTTTTT. The full variable domain, with the rest looked up from reference TRBV7-8 and TRBJ2-2, is GAGVSQSPRYKVAKRGQDVALRCDPISGHVSLFWYQQALGQGPEFLTYFQNEAQLDKSGLPSDRFFAERPEGSVSTLKIQRTQQEDSAVYLCASRIKNGGTPAIVNTGELFFGEGSRLTVL.

The genes are TRBV10-3 and TRBJ2-1, with TRBD2 identical over 7 bases. V shed 1 base and J 9 bases; nucleotides not matched to a gene: 12. This CDR3 is built from 16 residues. Germline values: CDR1 ENHRY, CDR2 SYGVKD. The CDR3 spells CAISEFQAGTFGEQFF. CDR3 sequence (DNA): TGTGCCATCAGTGAGTTTCAAGCGGGGACGTTTGGTGAGCAGTTCTTC.

This clone was counted only a few times. The sample holds other DNA sequences that translate to the same CDR3. The gene calls are TRBV7-3 and TRBJ2-2; D not certain. Trimming cost V 5 bases and J 2 bases, with 6 bases left between them. This CDR3 contains 13 residues. Germline CDR1 SGHTA, CDR2 FQGTGA. The chain's CDR3 is CASSPSNTGELFF. DNA of the CDR3: TGTGCCAGCAGCCCCTCCAACACCGGGGAGCTGTTTTTT.

CDR3 residues: CASTDRGGSSYEQYF. CDR3 sequence (DNA): TGTGCCAGCACCGACCGGGGGGGGAGCTCCTACGAGCAGTACTTC. This chain links TRBV7-2 with TRBJ2-7; 8 bases agree with TRBD2. The CDR3 is 15 residues long. Germline CDR1 SGHTA, CDR2 FQGNSA. The J segment lost 0 bases and the V segment lost 7 bases, leaving 8 bases of the junction unmatched.

The chain couples TRBV11-2 to TRBJ2-1; 8 bases fit TRBD2. Looked up from germline, CDR1 is SGHAT and CDR2 is FQNNGV. V trimming: 3 bases; J trimming: 4 bases; junction bases outside the gene matches: 8. This CDR3 is built from 16 residues. Written as DNA, the CDR3 is TGTGCCAGCAGCTTTATTAGCGGGAAGGGTTACAATGAGCAGTTCTTC. Its translation is CASSFISGKGYNEQFF.

This chain uses TRBV6-2 or TRBV6-3 with TRBJ2-7; possibly TRBD1 for D (6 bases). The V end lost 5 bases, the J end lost 0 bases, and 20 bases lay between the germline ends. Germline V gene lookup returns CDR1 MNHEY and CDR2 SVGEGT. The CDR3 is 17 residues long. The CDR3 reads CASSPRTGTRSSYEQYF. Here the CDR3 DNA reads TGTGCCAGCAGTCCAAGAACCGGGACACGCAGCTCCTACGAGCAGTACTTC.

The chain links TRBV2 to TRBJ1-2; D not certain. This CDR3 has 11 amino acids. The V gene lost 8 bases and the J gene lost 5 bases, with 9 bases spanning the gap. The germline CDR1 and CDR2 sequences are SNHLY and FYNNEI. The CDR3 reads CASWQNYGYTF. CDR3 coding DNA: TGTGCCAGCTGGCAAAATTATGGCTACACCTTC.

V and J are TRBV6-1 and TRBJ2-1; D is perhaps TRBD1 (6 bases). This CDR3 is built from 14 residues. The V end lost 2 bases, the J end lost 4 bases, and 9 bases lay between the germline ends. The germline gives CDR1 MNHNS, CDR2 SASEGT. The CDR3 nucleotides are TGTGCCAGCAGTGAACAGGGGCTATACAATGAGCAGTTCTTC. This encodes CASSEQGLYNEQFF.

The chain couples TRBV6-4 to TRBJ1-6, with 10 positions matching TRBD1. The germline V gene has CDR1 MRHNA and CDR2 SNTAGT. The junction had 10 bases not matched to a gene; V was cut back by 4 bases and J by 7 bases. The CDR3 is 17 amino acids. CDR3 coding DNA: TGTGCCAGCAGTGTTTTTAGGGACAGGGGCGCCAATTCACCCCTCCACTTT. Its protein product is CASSVFRDRGANSPLHF.

V is TRBV28 and J is TRBJ2-7, with 7 bases fitting TRBD2. CDR3 length: 17 amino acids. Trimming removed 3 bases from V and 3 bases from J; junction bases left unmatched: 14. CDR1 MDHEN and CDR2 SYDVKM come from the germline V gene. The CDR3 reads CASSLDPLADYNYEQYF. The CDR3 DNA sequence: TGTGCCAGCAGTTTGGACCCTCTAGCGGACTACAACTACGAGCAGTACTTC.

This chain connects TRBV2 to TRBJ2-1; TRBD2 matches at 9 bases. Germline lookup yields CDR1 SNHLY and CDR2 FYNNEI. This CDR3 has 15 residues. The V and J ends lost 6 bases and 1 base, in that order; junction bases with no gene match: 4. CDR3 DNA: TGTGCCAGCAGCAGCGGGAGGAGTTCCTACAATGAGCAGTTCTTC. Translated, it gives CASSSGRSSYNEQFF.

CDR3 protein: CASSQDPRQTNEKLFF. The CDR3 DNA reads TGTGCCAGCAGCCAAGATCCTAGACAGACTAATGAAAAACTGTTTTTT. This chain connects TRBV3-1 (or the pseudogene TRBV3-2) to TRBJ1-4; the D gene is possibly TRBD1 (5 bases). CDR1 LGHDT and CDR2 YNNKEL come from the germline V gene (reference sequence). This CDR3 is 16 amino acids long. V was pared by 0 bases and J by 2 bases, with 10 bases between.

V and J are TRBV7-9 and TRBJ1-1; tentatively, D is TRBD1 (6 bases). This CDR3 spans 16 amino acids. V was cut by 3 bases and J by 0 bases, with 14 bases left in between. The germline CDR1 and CDR2 sequences are SEHNR and FQNEAQ (reference sequence). CDR3 sequence (DNA): TGTGCCAGCAGCTTTCACACAGGGATGTTGAACACTGAAGCTTTCTTT. Translating it yields CASSFHTGMLNTEAFF. The full variable domain, in which reference TRBV7-9 and TRBJ1-1 provide the parts outside the CDR3, is DTGVSQNPRHKITKRGQNVTFRCDPISEHNRLYWYRQTLGQGPEFLTYFQNEAQLEKSRLLSDRFSAERPKGSFSTLEIQRTEQGDSAMYLCASSFHTGMLNTEAFFGQGTRLTVV.

This clone was recorded only once. The CDR3 protein is CASSAGTTNTEAFF. CDR3 nucleotide sequence: TGCGCCAGCAGCGCCGGGACTACTAACACTGAAGCTTTCTTT. The J gene is TRBJ1-1, the V gene TRBV4-1; possibly TRBD1 for D (5 bases). This CDR3 spans 14 amino acids. V lost 5 bases and J lost 2, with 12 bases in between. Germline V gives CDR1 MGHRA, CDR2 YSYEKL.

The chain is built from TRBV6-5 and TRBJ1-2; 8 nucleotides line up with TRBD1. The germline gives CDR1 MNHEY, CDR2 SVGAGI. The trim removed 4 bases at V and 4 bases at J, leaving 11 bases unmatched. There are 16 residues in the CDR3. CDR3 sequence (DNA): TGTGCCAGCAGTTCTGGACAGGGAATGACGCGCTATGGCTACACCTTC. As protein: CASSSGQGMTRYGYTF.

V gene TRBV7-9 combines with J gene TRBJ2-7; perhaps TRBD1 as D (5 bases). Trimming cost V 5 bases and J 6 bases, with 14 bases left between them. CDR1 SEHNR and CDR2 FQNEAQ come from the germline V gene (reference sequence). The CDR3 loop spans 13 amino acids. For the CDR3, the DNA is TGTGCCAGCAGCGTAACAGGTCTGGCCGAGCAGTACTTC. Its protein product is CASSVTGLAEQYF.

The chain is built from TRBV7-9 and TRBJ1-3; D is ambiguous. Trimming stripped 5 bases from V and 1 base from J, with 21 bases between. The CDR3 loop spans 18 amino acids. Germline lookup yields CDR1 SEHNR and CDR2 FQNEAQ (reference sequence). This CDR3 reads CASSPRAWSTYSGNTIYF. In DNA form, the CDR3 reads TGTGCCAGCAGCCCGAGGGCCTGGAGTACCTATTCTGGAAACACCATATATTTT.

This chain joins TRBV7-6 and TRBJ2-7; tentatively, D is TRBD2 (5 bases). Germline V gene sequence: CDR1 SGHVS, CDR2 FNYEAQ. The V end lost 1 base, the J end lost 0 bases, and 10 bases lay between the germline ends. The CDR3 has 15 residues. CDR3 residues: CASSLVKRDSYEQYF. The CDR3 DNA reads TGTGCCAGCAGCTTAGTCAAGAGGGACTCCTACGAGCAGTACTTC.